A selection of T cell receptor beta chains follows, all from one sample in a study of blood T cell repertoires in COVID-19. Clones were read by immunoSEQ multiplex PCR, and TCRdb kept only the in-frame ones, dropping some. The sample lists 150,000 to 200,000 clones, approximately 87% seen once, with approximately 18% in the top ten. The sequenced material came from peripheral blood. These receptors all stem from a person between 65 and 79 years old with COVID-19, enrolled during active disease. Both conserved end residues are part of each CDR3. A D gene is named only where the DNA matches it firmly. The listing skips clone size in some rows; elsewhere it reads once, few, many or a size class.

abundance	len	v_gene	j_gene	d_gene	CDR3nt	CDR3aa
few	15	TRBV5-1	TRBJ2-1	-	TGCGCCAGCAGCCTCGACAGCAGCTCCTACAATGAGCAGTTCTTC	CASSLDSSSYNEQFF
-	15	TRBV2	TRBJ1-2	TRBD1	TGTGCCAGCAGTGAAGGGACAGGGGATAACTATGGCTACACCTTC	CASSEGTGDNYGYTF
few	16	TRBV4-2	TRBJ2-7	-	TGTGCCAGCAGCCAAGTAAAACTAGGGGGTTCCTACGAGCAGTACTTC	CASSQVKLGGSYEQYF
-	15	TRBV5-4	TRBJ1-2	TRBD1	TGTGCCAGCAGCTTGGGGGGGACAGGGATTGGAGGCTACACCTTC	CASSLGGTGIGGYTF
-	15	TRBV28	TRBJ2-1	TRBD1	TGTGCCAGCAGTTTACAGGGGGACTCCTACAATGAGCAGTTCTTC	CASSLQGDSYNEQFF
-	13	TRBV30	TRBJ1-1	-	TGTGCCTGGAGTGCTAATTTACGGGCTGAAGCTTTCTTT	CAWSANLRAEAFF
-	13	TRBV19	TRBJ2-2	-	TGTGCCAGTAGTGTTCTAGCATCCGGGGAGCTGTTTTTT	CASSVLASGELFF
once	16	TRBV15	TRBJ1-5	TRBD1	TGTGCCACCAGCAGATCGGGACAGGGAGGCAATCAGCCCCAGCATTTT	CATSRSGQGGNQPQHF
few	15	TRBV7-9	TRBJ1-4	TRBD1	TGTGCCAGCAGCTGGGGACAGAGAGAAGGTGAAAAACTGTTTTTT	CASSWGQREGEKLFF
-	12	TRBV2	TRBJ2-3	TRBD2	TGTGCCAGCAGCGAAACTAGCGGGCGGGAGTATTTT	CASSETSGREYF
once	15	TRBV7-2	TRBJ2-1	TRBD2	TGTGCCAGCAGCTCGTTAGCGGGAGGGCCAGGGGAGCAGTTCTTC	CASSSLAGGPGEQFF
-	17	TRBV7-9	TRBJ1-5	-	TGTGCCAGCAGCTTTGTAATCCAAAGCGGGGGCAATCAGCCCCAGCATTTT	CASSFVIQSGGNQPQHF
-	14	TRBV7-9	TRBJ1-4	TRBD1	TGTGCCAGCAGCCCAACTGGACAGGATGAAAAACTGTTTTTT	CASSPTGQDEKLFF
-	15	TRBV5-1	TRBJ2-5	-	TGCGCCAGCAGCCTGACAGCTACCCATGGGGAGACCCAGTACTTC	CASSLTATHGETQYF
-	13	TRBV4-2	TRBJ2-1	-	TGTGCCAGCAGCCAAGAGTTCTTCAATGAGCAGTTCTTC	CASSQEFFNEQFF
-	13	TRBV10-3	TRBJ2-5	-	TGTGCCATCAGCAAAATACTAGGAGAGACCCAGTACTTC	CAISKILGETQYF
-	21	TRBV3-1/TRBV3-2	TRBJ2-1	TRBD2	TGTGCCAGCAGCCACCCGCATTGGACTAGCGGCACATACGATCGGTACAATGAGCAGTTCTTC	CASSHPHWTSGTYDRYNEQFF